The source of this T cell receptor (beta chain) is a study of blood T cell repertoires in COVID-19. Across the study: Both acute and convalescent COVID-19 samples were obtained from the United States, Italy and Spain.

Germline CDR1 SGDLS, CDR2 YYNGEE. The CDR3 spans 16 residues. Between the trimmed V and J ends, which lost 0 bases and 6 bases, there was a span of 15 bases. Profiling relied on immunoSEQ multiplex PCR, and the TCRdb table lists in-frame clones only, not all of them. The data contain 200,000 to 250,000 clones, roughly 88% of them seen just once; the ten biggest clones take up less than 4.5%. All enrollees were about 18 to 90 years old and from 20 to 30 US areas. Categorization into cohorts depended on clinical history that participants reported. The rearrangement links TRBV9 to TRBJ1-4; D is possibly TRBD1 (5 bases). The sequence was collected from a woman aged 40 to 55 with acute COVID-19. Sequencing was performed on PBMCs or T cells enriched from blood (not recorded which). CDR3 DNA sequence: TGTGCCAGCAGCGTAGAGGACTCAGGGAGGCATGAAAAACTGTTTTTT. It yields the protein CASSVEDSGRHEKLFF. Using reference TRBV9 and TRBJ1-4 for the parts outside the CDR3, the full variable domain is DSGVTQTPKHLITATGQRVTLRCSPRSGDLSVYWYQQSLDQGLQFLIQYYNGEERAKGNILERFSAQQFPDLHSELNLSSLELGDSALYFCASSVEDSGRHEKLFFGSGTQLSVL.